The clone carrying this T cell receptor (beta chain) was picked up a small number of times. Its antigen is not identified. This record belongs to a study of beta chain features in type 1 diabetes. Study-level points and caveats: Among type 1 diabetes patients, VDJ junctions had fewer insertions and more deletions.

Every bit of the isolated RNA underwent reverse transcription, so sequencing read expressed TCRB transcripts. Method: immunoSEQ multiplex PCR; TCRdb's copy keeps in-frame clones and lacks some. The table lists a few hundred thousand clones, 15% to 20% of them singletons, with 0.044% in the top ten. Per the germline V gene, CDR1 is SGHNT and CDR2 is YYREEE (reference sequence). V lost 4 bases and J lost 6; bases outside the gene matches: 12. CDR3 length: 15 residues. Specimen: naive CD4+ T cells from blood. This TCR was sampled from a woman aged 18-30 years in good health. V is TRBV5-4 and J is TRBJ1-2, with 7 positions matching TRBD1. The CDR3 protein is CASSPPGQRFDGYTF. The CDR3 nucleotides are TGTGCCAGCAGCCCTCCGGGACAGAGATTTGATGGCTACACCTTC. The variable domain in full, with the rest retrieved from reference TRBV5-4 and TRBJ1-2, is ETGVTQSPTHLIKTRGQQVTLRCSSQSGHNTVSWYQQALGQGPQFIFQYYREEENGRGNFPPRFSGLQFPNYSSELNVNALELDDSALYLCASSPPGQRFDGYTFGSGTRLTVV.